This T cell receptor (beta chain) was observed in a study of metastatic and nonmetastatic thyroid tumors (dated by TCRdb to about 2020). Regarding the complete study: For patients with malignant and with benign thyroid disease, the researchers compared repertoires between peripheral blood samples and tumor or nodule tissue samples. Broad study findings and their caveats: In both blood and tumor samples, malignant tumors were reported to have significantly higher TCR beta diversity than benign nodules.

No treatment had been received by any patient before thyroid surgery. Using T-cell receptor beta sequencing, the study looked back at clinical samples from patients collected from the early 2010s to the late 2010s. CDR3 length: 15 amino acids, cysteine to phenylalanine. The entry retains the CDR3 DNA only, 45 bases that are in frame from base 1. For CDR1 and CDR2, the germline V gene (reference sequence) lists MNHEY and SMNVEV. The junction shows trimming of 6 bases on V and 3 bases on J, plus 18 bases between the germline ends. As concerns this clone: There is no known antigen for this receptor. Base qualities were left out, and no much larger clone turns up one base away.

The library was made by PCR. The sequencer was an Illumina HiSeq 4000. The TCR beta-chain CDR3 region of each patient was profiled by high-throughput sequencing. The source study handled its data this way. The researchers built a classifier to tell apart papillary thyroid cancer patients with distant metastasis, based on CDR3 differences among clinicopathological groups. Repertoire diversity was assessed with the Shannon index, and tumor-blood repertoire similarity with the Morisita-Horn index. Clones were called with MiXCR by TCRdb after fastp trimmed the public reads at Q25, and only in-frame beta chains were retained. The V and J calls here are based on TCRdb, not the publication. The table for this sample lists about 17,000 clones; roughly 20% of them were counted only once. Roughly 7% of the sample is in the top ten clones.

This TCR derives from a female donor with papillary thyroid cancer or a benign thyroid nodule (not recorded which). Some clones in this sample may be carry-over from other donors' samples. The chain is encoded by TRBV27 joined to TRBJ2-7, with no confident D gene call. The sequenced sample consisted of adjacent normal tissue. The nucleotide sequence reads as follows: TGTGCCAGCAGCCAAGAAAGGCGGACCTTCTACGAGCAGTACTTC. Its coded protein is CASSQERRTFYEQYF.